Below, one TCR beta chain is given with its context. Data came from immunoSEQ multiplex PCR; TCRdb stores just in-frame clones and leaves some out. Of around 470,000 clones in the sample, roughly nine tenths were seen once. This specimen belongs to a study of blood T cell repertoires in COVID-19. Study context: COVID-19 samples from acute and convalescent phases originated in the United States, Italy and Spain.

In Seattle, patients joined the study during active infection and were tracked longitudinally. CDR1 and CDR2 (germline): DFQATT, SNEGSKA (reference sequence). V lost 3 bases to trimming and J lost 1 base, with 12 bases between them. The CDR3 sequence is 14 residues long. The rearrangement joins TRBV20-1 to TRBJ1-1, with D unclear. The receptor was isolated from a man younger than 35 with COVID-19, enrolled during active disease. Sequencing was done on a sample of peripheral blood. In DNA, the CDR3 is TGCAGTGCTAGTGGGCGGCCTCAGAACACTGAAGCTTTCTTT. It codes for CSASGRPQNTEAFF.